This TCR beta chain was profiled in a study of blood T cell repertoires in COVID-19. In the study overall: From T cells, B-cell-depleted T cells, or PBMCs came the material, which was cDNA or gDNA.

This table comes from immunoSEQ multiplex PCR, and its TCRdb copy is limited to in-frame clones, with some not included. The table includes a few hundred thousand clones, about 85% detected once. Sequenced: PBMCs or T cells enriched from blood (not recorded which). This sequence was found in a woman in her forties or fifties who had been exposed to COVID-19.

DNA for the CDR3: TGTGCCAGCAGATCGGTTTATGGCTACACCTTC. This codes for CASRSVYGYTF. The gene calls are TRBV28 and TRBJ1-2; no clear D. The CDR3 is 11 amino acids. Deletions cut 6 bases from V and 5 bases from J, with 7 bases between. CDR1 MDHEN and CDR2 SYDVKM come from the germline V gene.